One sample yielded the 21 T cell receptor beta chains listed below, sequenced in a study of blood T cell repertoires in COVID-19. Clones were read by immunoSEQ multiplex PCR, and TCRdb kept only the in-frame ones, dropping some. Among hundreds of thousands of clones, around 90% were seen once, and the ten largest hold roughly 8.3%. Input material: peripheral blood. The source of these receptors is a woman between 50 and 59 years old with COVID-19, enrolled during active disease.

The chain has TRBV4-1 and TRBJ1-1; D is unresolved. The germline V gene encodes CDR1 MGHRA and CDR2 YSYEKL. The CDR3 runs to 16 residues. V was shortened by 0 bases and J by 0 bases, with 11 bases between the two germline ends. CDR3: CASSQEGGQLNTEAFF. The CDR3 region has the DNA TGCGCCAGCAGCCAAGAAGGCGGCCAGCTGAACACTGAAGCTTTCTTT.

This chain uses TRBV11-2 with TRBJ2-5; D is uncertain. Germline CDR1 is SGHAT and CDR2 is FQNNGV. CDR3 length equals 12 residues. V was cut by 5 bases and J by 5 bases, with 9 bases left in between. The CDR3 region has the DNA TGTGCCAGCAGCCCTATCGCCGAGACCCAGTACTTC. Translated: CASSPIAETQYF.

The V gene is TRBV11-1, the J gene TRBJ2-5; 8 bases line up with TRBD1. This CDR3 has 13 residues. Trimming cost V 4 bases and J 4 bases; bases outside gene matches: 2. Per germline, CDR1 SGHAT and CDR2 FQDESV (reference sequence). CDR3 residues: CASSSRGRETQYF. CDR3 bases: TGTGCCAGCAGCTCCAGGGGGCGAGAGACCCAGTACTTC.

The V gene is TRBV24-1, the J gene TRBJ1-2; the match to TRBD1 covers 10 bases. Germline V gives CDR1 KGHDR, CDR2 SFDVKD. V gave up 7 bases and J gave up 5 bases; unmatched junction bases: 3. The CDR3 is 13 residues long. The CDR3, as DNA: TGTGCCACCAGCTCGGGACAGGGGTATGGCTACACCTTC. Translation gives CATSSGQGYGYTF.

The genes are TRBV15 and TRBJ1-5; D remains ambiguous. The CDR3 is 13 amino acids. Germline V gene sequence: CDR1 LNHNV, CDR2 YYDKDF (reference sequence). Trimming took off 1 base at V and 5 bases at J, with 6 bases between the two ends. The CDR3 bases are TGTGCCACCAGCAGAGCGCGGGATCAGCCCCAGCATTTT. Amino acids: CATSRARDQPQHF.

The V and J genes are TRBV6-6 and TRBJ1-6, with D possibly matching TRBD1 (5 bases). Between the trimmed V and J ends, which lost 11 bases and 3 bases, there was a span of 17 bases. The CDR3 covers 15 residues. Germline values: CDR1 MNHNY, CDR2 SVGAGI (reference sequence). The CDR3 protein is CAGSQGPHYNSPLHF. CDR3 DNA: TGTGCCGGATCTCAGGGCCCCCACTATAATTCACCCCTCCACTTT.

This sequence joins TRBV6-6 and TRBJ1-1; D is unclear. The V gene's germline CDR1 is MNHNY and CDR2 SVGAGI (reference sequence). This CDR3 has 11 amino acids. The germline V and J ends were trimmed by 8 bases and 11 bases, with 15 bases remaining between them. DNA of the CDR3: TGTGCCAGCTCCCTCGGGGTGGAGGCTTTCTTT. Protein product: CASSLGVEAFF.

The chain couples TRBV5-1 to TRBJ1-3; maybe TRBD1 (6 bases). Germline V gene lookup returns CDR1 SGHRS and CDR2 YFSETQ. This CDR3 is 15 amino acids long. The V end was cut by 4 bases, the J end by 4 bases, with 15 bases between. The CDR3 spells CASSVRGIPGNTIYF. DNA for the CDR3: TGCGCCAGCAGCGTTAGGGGGATACCCGGAAACACCATATATTTT. Looking up the rest from reference TRBV5-1 and TRBJ1-3 gives the full variable domain: KAGVTQTPRYLIKTRGQQVTLSCSPISGHRSVSWYQQTPGQGLQFLFEYFSETQRNKGNFPGRFSGRQFSNSRSEMNVSTLELGDSALYLCASSVRGIPGNTIYFGEGSWLTVV.

This clone appeared a few times. The chain joins TRBV3-1 (or the pseudogene TRBV3-2) to TRBJ1-2; D perhaps matches TRBD1 (5 bases). The CDR3 spans 14 residues. V lost 4 bases and J lost 4, with 13 bases in between. Germline V gene data show CDR1 as LGHDT and CDR2 as YNNKEL (reference sequence). Here the CDR3 reads CASSPSDRRYGYTF. In DNA, the CDR3 is TGTGCCAGCAGCCCATCCGACAGACGCTATGGCTACACCTTC.

V is TRBV7-8 and J is TRBJ2-7; TRBD1 is a possible D gene (6 bases). Germline CDR1 SGHVS, CDR2 FQNEAQ. V lost 4 bases to trimming and J lost 1 base, with 14 bases between them. This CDR3 spans 15 amino acids. The CDR3 nucleotides are TGTGCCAGCAGCTCGTTGCCAGGGGTTTCCTACGAGCAGTACTTC. This translates into CASSSLPGVSYEQYF.

The chain links TRBV30 to TRBJ1-1; D remains unclear. Germline V gene sequence: CDR1 GTSNPN, CDR2 SVGIG (reference sequence). The CDR3 contains 12 residues. Trimming removed 3 bases from V and 5 bases from J, with 10 bases in between. The DNA of the CDR3 is TGTGCCTGGAGGCGGAGCGGGACTGAAGCTTTCTTT. Amino acid sequence: CAWRRSGTEAFF.

This rearrangement joins TRBV6-5 to TRBJ2-1, with 10 bases lining up with TRBD2. J lost 8 bases, V lost 7 bases, and 8 bases had no gene match. From germline, CDR1 is MNHEY and CDR2 SVGAGI. The CDR3 is 14 residues long. CDR3 region: CASKASGGGDEQFF. The CDR3 coding sequence is TGTGCCAGCAAGGCTAGCGGGGGTGGGGATGAGCAGTTCTTC.

This clone was observed a single time. The gene calls are TRBV10-2 and TRBJ1-4; a possible D gene is TRBD1 (6 bases). The CDR3 extends over 16 amino acids. Germline CDR1 is WSHSY and CDR2 is SAAADI. The V and J ends lost 2 bases and 8 bases respectively, with 18 bases between them. The CDR3 region is CASSEPRLGGQEKLFF. In DNA form, the CDR3 reads TGCGCCAGCAGTGAGCCCAGGCTTGGGGGACAAGAAAAACTGTTTTTT.

The CDR3: CASSLSGGETQYF. In nucleotides, the CDR3 is TGTGCCAGCAGTTTATCGGGGGGAGAGACCCAGTACTTC. This chain uses TRBV12-3 or TRBV12-4 with TRBJ2-5, with TRBD2 matching 7 bases. J gave up 4 bases and V 2 bases, and 1 base lay outside the gene matches. The CDR3 has 13 residues.

The chain recombines TRBV5-1 with TRBJ1-4; 7 bases are shared with TRBD1. The CDR3 length is 14 residues. Trimming cost V 4 bases and J 5 bases; bases outside gene matches: 5. The germline CDR1 and CDR2 sequences are SGHRS and YFSETQ. Here the CDR3 DNA reads TGCGCCAGCAGCCAAGACAGGGAGAATGAAAAACTGTTTTTT. Its protein is CASSQDRENEKLFF.

The chain employs TRBV12-3 or TRBV12-4 and TRBJ1-5; D remains ambiguous. Trimming stripped 1 base from V and 6 bases from J, with 7 bases between. The CDR3 spans 13 residues. This CDR3 is CASSLGLGQPQHF. The CDR3 region has the DNA TGTGCCAGCAGTTTAGGACTGGGTCAGCCCCAGCATTTT.

A remark on this clone: This specimen includes other DNA sequences encoding the same CDR3. This chain connects TRBV19 to TRBJ2-7; 10 positions match TRBD1. The V gene end was trimmed by 6 bases and the J gene end by 4 bases; junction bases not matched to a gene: 6. The CDR3 extends over 14 amino acids. Per the germline V gene, CDR1 is LNHDA and CDR2 is SQIVND (reference sequence). CDR3 DNA: TGTGCCAGTAGCCGGACAGGGGGGAGTTACGAGCAGTACTTC. Translation gives CASSRTGGSYEQYF.

The rearrangement joins TRBV6-2 or TRBV6-3 to TRBJ2-3; 8 bases agree with TRBD1. Germline values: CDR1 MNHEY, CDR2 SVGEGT. The CDR3 runs to 15 residues. Unmatched junction bases numbered 4, after V lost 4 bases and J lost 1 base. CDR3: CASSFGQGGTDTQYF. The DNA of the CDR3 is TGTGCCAGCAGTTTTGGACAGGGAGGCACAGATACGCAGTATTTT.

V and J are TRBV30 and TRBJ2-2; no clear D. V was cut by 0 bases and J by 9 bases, with 8 bases left in between. Germline loops: CDR1 GTSNPN, CDR2 SVGIG (reference sequence). CDR3 length equals 12 residues. The CDR3 region is CAWSVLSRELFF. DNA for the CDR3: TGTGCCTGGAGTGTACTCTCTAGGGAGCTGTTTTTT.

CDR3 in amino acids: CASNRGTGTEAFF. The CDR3 DNA follows: TGTGCCTCCAACCGCGGTACGGGGACTGAAGCTTTCTTT. The genes are TRBV6-5 and TRBJ1-1; D not certain. The germline V gene has CDR1 MNHEY and CDR2 SVGAGI. Trimming removed 11 bases from V and 5 bases from J, with 18 bases in between. The CDR3 sequence is 13 residues long.

The V gene is TRBV28, the J gene TRBJ1-1, with 8 bases aligning to TRBD1. Trimming at V came to 4 bases and at J to 0 bases, leaving 7 bases not matched to a gene. This CDR3 is built from 16 residues. CDR1 and CDR2 from the germline V gene are MDHEN and SYDVKM. The CDR3 reads CASSSSRTGMNTEAFF. DNA for the CDR3: TGTGCCAGCAGTTCCTCCCGGACAGGGATGAACACTGAAGCTTTCTTT. The full variable domain, its missing parts supplied by reference TRBV28 and TRBJ1-1, is DVKVTQSSRYLVKRTGEKVFLECVQDMDHENMFWYRQDPGLGLRLIYFSYDVKMKEKGDIPEGYSVSREKKERFSLILESASTNQTSMYLCASSSSRTGMNTEAFFGQGTRLTVV.